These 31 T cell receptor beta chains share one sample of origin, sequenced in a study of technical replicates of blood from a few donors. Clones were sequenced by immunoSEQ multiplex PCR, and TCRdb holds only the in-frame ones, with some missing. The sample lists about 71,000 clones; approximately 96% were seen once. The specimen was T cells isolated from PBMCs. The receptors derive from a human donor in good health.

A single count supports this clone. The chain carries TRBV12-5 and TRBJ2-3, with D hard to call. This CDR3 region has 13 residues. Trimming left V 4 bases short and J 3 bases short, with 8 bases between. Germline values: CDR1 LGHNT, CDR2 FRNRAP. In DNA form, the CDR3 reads TGTGCTAGTGGTTACCTTACTACAGATACGCAGTATTTT. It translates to CASGYLTTDTQYF.

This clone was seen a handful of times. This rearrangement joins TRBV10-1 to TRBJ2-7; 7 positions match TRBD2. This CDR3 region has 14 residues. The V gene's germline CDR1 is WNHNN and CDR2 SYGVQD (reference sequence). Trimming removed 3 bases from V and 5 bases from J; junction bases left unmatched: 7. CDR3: CASSEGRELDEQYF. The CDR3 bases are TGCGCCAGCAGTGAAGGGCGGGAGTTGGACGAGCAGTACTTC.

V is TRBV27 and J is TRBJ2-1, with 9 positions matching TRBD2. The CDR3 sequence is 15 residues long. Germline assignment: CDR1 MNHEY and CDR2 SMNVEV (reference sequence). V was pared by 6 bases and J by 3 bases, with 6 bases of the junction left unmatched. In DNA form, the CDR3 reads TGTGCCAGCAGGTCGACTAGCGGAGGCTACAATGAGCAGTTCTTC. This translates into CASRSTSGGYNEQFF.

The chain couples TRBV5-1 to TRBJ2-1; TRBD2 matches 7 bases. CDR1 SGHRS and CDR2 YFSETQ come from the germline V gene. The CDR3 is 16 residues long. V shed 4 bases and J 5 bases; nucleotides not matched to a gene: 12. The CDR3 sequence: CASSVVGGGLDNEQFF. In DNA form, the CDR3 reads TGCGCCAGCAGCGTGGTGGGGGGGGGTCTCGACAATGAGCAGTTCTTC.

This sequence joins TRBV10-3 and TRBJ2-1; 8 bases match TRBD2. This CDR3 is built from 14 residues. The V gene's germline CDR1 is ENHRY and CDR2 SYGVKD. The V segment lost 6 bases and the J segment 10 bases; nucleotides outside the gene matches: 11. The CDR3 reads CAIRPAGDWKEQFF. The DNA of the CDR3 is TGTGCCATCAGGCCAGCGGGAGATTGGAAGGAGCAGTTCTTC.

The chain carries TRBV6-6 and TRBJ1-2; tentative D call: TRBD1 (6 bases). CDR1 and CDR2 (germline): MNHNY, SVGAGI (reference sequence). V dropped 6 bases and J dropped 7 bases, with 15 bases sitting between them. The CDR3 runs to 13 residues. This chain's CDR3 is CASSPAGGRGYTF. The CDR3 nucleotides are TGTGCCAGCAGCCCAGCGGGGGGCCGTGGCTACACCTTC.

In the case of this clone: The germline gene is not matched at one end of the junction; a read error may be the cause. The CDR3 DNA reads TGCGCCAGCAGCTTGGGTCTAGCGGGGGGGGACGACCAGTACTTC. Its translation: CASSLGLAGGDDQYF. The V and J genes are TRBV5-1 and TRBJ2-7; 12 bases fit TRBD2. Germline V CDR1 and CDR2: SGHRS, YFSETQ. The CDR3 is made up of 15 amino acids.

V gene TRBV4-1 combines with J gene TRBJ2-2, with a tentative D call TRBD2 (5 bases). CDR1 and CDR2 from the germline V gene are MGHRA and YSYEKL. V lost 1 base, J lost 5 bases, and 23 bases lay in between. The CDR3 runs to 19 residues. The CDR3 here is CASSQATLSGIRVTGELFF. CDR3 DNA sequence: TGCGCCAGCAGCCAAGCCACCCTATCCGGGATAAGGGTAACCGGGGAGCTGTTTTTT.

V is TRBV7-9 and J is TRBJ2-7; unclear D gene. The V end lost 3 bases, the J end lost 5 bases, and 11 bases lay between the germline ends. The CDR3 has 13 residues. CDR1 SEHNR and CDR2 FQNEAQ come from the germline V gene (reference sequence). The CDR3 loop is CASSFRLRDEQYF. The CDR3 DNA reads TGTGCCAGCAGCTTCAGGCTTCGCGACGAGCAGTACTTC.

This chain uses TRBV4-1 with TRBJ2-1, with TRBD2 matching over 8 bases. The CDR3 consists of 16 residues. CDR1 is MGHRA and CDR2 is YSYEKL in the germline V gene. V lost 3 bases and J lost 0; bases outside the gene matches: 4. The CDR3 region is CASSHSSGSSYNEQFF. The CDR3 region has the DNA TGCGCCAGCAGCCACTCCAGCGGGAGCTCCTACAATGAGCAGTTCTTC.

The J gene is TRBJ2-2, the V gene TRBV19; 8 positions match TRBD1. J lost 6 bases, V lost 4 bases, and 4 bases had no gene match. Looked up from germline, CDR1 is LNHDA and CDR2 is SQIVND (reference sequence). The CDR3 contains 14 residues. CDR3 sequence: CASSTLTGAGELFF. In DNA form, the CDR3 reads TGTGCCAGTAGTACATTGACAGGGGCCGGGGAGCTGTTTTTT.

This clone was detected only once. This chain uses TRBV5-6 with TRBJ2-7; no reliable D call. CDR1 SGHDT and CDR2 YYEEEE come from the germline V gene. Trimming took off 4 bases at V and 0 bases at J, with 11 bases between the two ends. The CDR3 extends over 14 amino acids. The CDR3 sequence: CASSPTHFSYEQYF. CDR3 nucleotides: TGTGCCAGCAGCCCAACACATTTCTCCTACGAGCAGTACTTC.

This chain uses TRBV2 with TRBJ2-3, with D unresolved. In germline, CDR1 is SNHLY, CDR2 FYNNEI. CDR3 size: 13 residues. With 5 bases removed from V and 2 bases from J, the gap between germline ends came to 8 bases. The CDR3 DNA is TGTGCCAGCAGTTACAGTTACACAGATACGCAGTATTTT. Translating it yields CASSYSYTDTQYF.

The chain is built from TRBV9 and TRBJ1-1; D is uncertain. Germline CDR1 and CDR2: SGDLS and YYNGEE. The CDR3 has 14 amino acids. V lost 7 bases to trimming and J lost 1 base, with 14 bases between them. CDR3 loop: CASGPAYPNTEAFF. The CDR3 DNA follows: TGTGCCAGCGGTCCTGCCTACCCGAACACTGAAGCTTTCTTT.

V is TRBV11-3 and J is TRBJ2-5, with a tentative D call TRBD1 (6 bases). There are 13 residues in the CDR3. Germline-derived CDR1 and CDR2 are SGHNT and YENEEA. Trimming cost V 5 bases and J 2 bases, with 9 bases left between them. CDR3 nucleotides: TGTGCCAGCAGCCGGACAGTACAAGAGACCCAGTACTTC. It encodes CASSRTVQETQYF. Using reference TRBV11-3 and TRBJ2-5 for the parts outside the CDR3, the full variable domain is EAGVVQSPRYKIIEKKQPVAFWCNPISGHNTLYWYLQNLGQGPELLIRYENEEAVDDSQLPKDRFSAERLKGVDSTLKIQPAELGDSAVYLCASSRTVQETQYFGPGTRLLVL.

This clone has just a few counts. CDR3 bases: TGTGCCAGCAGTTACTCGGGGGACAGTCAGACTTTCTTT. This encodes CASSYSGDSQTFF. The chain links TRBV6-6 to TRBJ1-1, with 7 bases lining up with TRBD1. This CDR3 region has 13 residues. CDR1 is MNHNY, CDR2 SVGAGI, per germline (reference sequence). With V trimmed by 0 bases and J by 12 bases, 7 bases remained unmatched.

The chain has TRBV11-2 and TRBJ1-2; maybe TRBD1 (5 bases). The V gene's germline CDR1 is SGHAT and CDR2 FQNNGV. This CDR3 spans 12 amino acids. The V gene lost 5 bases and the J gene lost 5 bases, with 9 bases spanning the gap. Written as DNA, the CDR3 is TGTGCCAGCAGCCAGGGATTTTATGGCTACACCTTC. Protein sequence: CASSQGFYGYTF.

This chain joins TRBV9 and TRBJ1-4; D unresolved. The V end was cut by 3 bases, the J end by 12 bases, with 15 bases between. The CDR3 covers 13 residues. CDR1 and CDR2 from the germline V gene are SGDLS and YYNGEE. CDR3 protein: CASSGADASELFF. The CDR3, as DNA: TGTGCCAGCAGCGGAGCGGACGCGTCGGAACTGTTTTTT.

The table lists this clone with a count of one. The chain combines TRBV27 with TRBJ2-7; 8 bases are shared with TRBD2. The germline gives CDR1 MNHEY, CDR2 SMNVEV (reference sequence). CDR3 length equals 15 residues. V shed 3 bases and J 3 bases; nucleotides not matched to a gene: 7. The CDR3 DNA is TGTGCCAGCAGTTTGATCGCGGGAGGAAGCTACGAGCAGTACTTC. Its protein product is CASSLIAGGSYEQYF.

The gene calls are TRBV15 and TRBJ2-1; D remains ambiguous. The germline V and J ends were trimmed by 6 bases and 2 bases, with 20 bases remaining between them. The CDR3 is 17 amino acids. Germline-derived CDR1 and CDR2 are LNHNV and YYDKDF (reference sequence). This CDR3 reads CATRSLEVEAAYNEQFF. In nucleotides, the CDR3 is TGTGCCACCAGGAGCCTAGAAGTTGAGGCCGCCTACAATGAGCAGTTCTTC.

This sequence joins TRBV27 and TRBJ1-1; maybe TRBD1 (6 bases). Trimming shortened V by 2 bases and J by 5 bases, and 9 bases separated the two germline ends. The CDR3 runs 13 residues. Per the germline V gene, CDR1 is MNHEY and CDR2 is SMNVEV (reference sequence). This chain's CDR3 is CASSLKGTTEAFF. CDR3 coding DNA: TGTGCCAGCAGTTTAAAGGGGACAACTGAAGCTTTCTTT.

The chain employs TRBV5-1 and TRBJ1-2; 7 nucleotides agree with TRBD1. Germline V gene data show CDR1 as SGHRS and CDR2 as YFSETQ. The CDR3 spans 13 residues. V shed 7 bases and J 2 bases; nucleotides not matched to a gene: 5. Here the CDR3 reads CASGTQGNYGYTF. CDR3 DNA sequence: TGCGCCAGCGGCACACAGGGGAACTATGGCTACACCTTC.

CDR3 region: CASSPRETYGYTF. CDR3 DNA: TGCGCCAGCAGCCCACGGGAGACCTATGGCTACACCTTC. The V gene is TRBV4-1, the J gene TRBJ1-2; no clear D. The CDR3 extends over 13 amino acids. The ends were cut back, 4 bases at V and 4 bases at J, with 10 bases in the middle. In germline, CDR1 is MGHRA, CDR2 YSYEKL.

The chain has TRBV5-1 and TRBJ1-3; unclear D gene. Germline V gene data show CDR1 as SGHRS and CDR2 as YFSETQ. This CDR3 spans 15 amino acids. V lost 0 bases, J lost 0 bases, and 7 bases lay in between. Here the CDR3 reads CASSLGASSGNTIYF. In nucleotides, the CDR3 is TGCGCCAGCAGCTTGGGGGCCAGCTCTGGAAACACCATATATTTT. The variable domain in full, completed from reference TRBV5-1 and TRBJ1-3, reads KAGVTQTPRYLIKTRGQQVTLSCSPISGHRSVSWYQQTPGQGLQFLFEYFSETQRNKGNFPGRFSGRQFSNSRSEMNVSTLELGDSALYLCASSLGASSGNTIYFGEGSWLTVV.

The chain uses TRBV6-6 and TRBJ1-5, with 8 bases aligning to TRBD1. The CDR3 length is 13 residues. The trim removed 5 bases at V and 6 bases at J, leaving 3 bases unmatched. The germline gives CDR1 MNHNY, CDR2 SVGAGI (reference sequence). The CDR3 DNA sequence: TGTGCCAGCAGTGGACAGGGCGGTCAGCCCCAGCATTTT. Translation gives CASSGQGGQPQHF.

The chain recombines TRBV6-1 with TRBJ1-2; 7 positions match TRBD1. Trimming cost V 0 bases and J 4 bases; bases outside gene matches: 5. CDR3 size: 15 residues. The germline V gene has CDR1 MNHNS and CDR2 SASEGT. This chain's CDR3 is CASSEAGGGRYGYTF. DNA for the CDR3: TGTGCCAGCAGTGAAGCAGGGGGCGGTCGCTATGGCTACACCTTC.

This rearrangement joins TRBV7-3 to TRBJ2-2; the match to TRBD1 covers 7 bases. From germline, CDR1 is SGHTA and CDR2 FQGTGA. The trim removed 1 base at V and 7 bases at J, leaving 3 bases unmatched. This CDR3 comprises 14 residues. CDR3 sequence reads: CASSLIRDSGELFF. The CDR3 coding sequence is TGTGCCAGCAGCTTAATCCGGGACAGCGGGGAGCTGTTTTTT.

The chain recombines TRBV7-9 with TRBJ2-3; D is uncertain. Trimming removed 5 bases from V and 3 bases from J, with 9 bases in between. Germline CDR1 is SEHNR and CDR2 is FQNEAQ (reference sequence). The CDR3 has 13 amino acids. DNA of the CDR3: TGTGCCAGCAGCCATTCTAGGACAGATACGCAGTATTTT. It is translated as CASSHSRTDTQYF.

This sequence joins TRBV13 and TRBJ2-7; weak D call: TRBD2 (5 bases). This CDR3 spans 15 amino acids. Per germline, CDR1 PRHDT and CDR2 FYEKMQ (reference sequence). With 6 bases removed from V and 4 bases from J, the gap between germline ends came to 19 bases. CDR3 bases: TGTGCCAGCAGGAAAACTAGAGGCCACCCTTACGAGCAGTACTTC. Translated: CASRKTRGHPYEQYF.

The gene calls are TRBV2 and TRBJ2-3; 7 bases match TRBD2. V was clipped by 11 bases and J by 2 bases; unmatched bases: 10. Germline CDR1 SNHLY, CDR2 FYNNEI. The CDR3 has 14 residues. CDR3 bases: TGTGCCGTCGAAAGCGGGGCCTACACAGATACGCAGTATTTT. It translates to CAVESGAYTDTQYF.

CDR3 residues: CASSLGAFTTGDSYEQYF. DNA for the CDR3: TGTGCCAGCAGCTTAGGAGCTTTTACGACAGGCGATTCCTACGAGCAGTACTTC. This chain uses TRBV7-2 with TRBJ2-7; D may be TRBD1 (6 bases). Trimming removed 1 base from V and 1 base from J, with 20 bases in between. The CDR3 loop spans 18 amino acids. Per germline, CDR1 SGHTA and CDR2 FQGNSA.